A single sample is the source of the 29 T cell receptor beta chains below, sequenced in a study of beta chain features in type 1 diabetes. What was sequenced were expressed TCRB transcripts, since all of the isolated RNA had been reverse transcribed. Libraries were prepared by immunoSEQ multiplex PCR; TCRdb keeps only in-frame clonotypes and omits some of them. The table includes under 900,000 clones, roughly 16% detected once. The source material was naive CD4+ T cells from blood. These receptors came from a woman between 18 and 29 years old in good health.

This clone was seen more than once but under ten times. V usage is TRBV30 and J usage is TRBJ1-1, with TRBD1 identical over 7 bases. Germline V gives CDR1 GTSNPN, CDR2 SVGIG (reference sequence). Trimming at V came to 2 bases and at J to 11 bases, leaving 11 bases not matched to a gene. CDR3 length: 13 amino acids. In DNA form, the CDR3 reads TGTGCCTGGAGTACGCCGACAGGGATGAGGGCTTTCTTT. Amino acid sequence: CAWSTPTGMRAFF. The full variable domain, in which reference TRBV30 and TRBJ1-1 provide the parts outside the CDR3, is SQTIHQWPATLVQPVGSPLSLECTVEGTSNPNLYWYRQAAGRGLQLLFYSVGIGQISSEVPQNLSASRPQDRQFILSSKKLLLSDSGFYLCAWSTPTGMRAFFGQGTRLTVV.

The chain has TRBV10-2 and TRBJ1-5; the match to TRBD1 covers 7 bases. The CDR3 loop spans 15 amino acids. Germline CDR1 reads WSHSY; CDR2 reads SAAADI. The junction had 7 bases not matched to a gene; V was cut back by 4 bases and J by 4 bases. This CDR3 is CASSGRDRVNQPQHF. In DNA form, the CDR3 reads TGCGCCAGCAGTGGCCGTGACAGGGTAAATCAGCCCCAGCATTTT.

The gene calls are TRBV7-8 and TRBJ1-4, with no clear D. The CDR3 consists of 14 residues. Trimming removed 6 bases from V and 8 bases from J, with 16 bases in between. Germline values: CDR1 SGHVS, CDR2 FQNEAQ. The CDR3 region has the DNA TGTGCCAGCAGGGGCGAGAGGGTCGGGGAAAAACTGTTTTTT. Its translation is CASRGERVGEKLFF.

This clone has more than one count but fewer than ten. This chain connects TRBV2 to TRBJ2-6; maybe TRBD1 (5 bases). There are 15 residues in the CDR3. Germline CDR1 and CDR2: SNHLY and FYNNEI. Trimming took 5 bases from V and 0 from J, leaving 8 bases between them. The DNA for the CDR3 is TGTGCCAGCAGTAGTCAGGGCTCTGGGGCCAACGTCCTGACTTTC. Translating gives CASSSQGSGANVLTF. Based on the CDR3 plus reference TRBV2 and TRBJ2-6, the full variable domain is EPEVTQTPSHQVTQMGQEVILRCVPISNHLYFYWYRQILGQKVEFLVSFYNNEISEKSEIFDDQFSVERPDGSNFTLKIRSTKLEDSAMYFCASSSQGSGANVLTFGAGSRLTVL.

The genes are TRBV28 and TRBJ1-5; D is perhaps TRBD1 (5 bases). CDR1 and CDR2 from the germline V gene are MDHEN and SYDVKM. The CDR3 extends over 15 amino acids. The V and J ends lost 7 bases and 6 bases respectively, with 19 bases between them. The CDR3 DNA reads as TGTGCCAGCATTGCGGGAGGGGCGCGAGGTCAGCCCCAGCATTTT. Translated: CASIAGGARGQPQHF.

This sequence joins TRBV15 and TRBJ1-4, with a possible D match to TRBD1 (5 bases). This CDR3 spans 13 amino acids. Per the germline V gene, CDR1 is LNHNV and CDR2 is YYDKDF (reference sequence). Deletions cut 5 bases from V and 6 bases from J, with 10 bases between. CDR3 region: CATSLQTDEKLFF. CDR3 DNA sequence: TGTGCCACCAGCTTACAGACAGATGAAAAACTGTTTTTT.

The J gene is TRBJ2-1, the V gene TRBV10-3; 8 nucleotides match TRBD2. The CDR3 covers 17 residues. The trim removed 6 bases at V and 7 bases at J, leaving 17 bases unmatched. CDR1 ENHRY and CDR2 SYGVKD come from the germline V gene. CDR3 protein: CAISENKLAVSGNEQFF. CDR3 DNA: TGTGCCATCAGCGAAAACAAACTAGCGGTCTCCGGTAATGAGCAGTTCTTC.

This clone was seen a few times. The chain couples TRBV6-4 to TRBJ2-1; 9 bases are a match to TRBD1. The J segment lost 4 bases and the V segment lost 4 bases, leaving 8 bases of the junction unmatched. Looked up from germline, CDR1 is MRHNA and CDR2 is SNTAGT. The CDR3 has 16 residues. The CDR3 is CASSAGGTGMYNEQFF. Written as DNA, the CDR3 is TGTGCCAGCAGTGCCGGGGGGACAGGGATGTACAATGAGCAGTTCTTC.

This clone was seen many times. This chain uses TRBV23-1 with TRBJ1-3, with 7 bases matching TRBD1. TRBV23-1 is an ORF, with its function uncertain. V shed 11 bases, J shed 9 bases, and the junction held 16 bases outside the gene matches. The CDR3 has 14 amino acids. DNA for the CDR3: TGCGCCTTCAGCACAGGGGCTCCTGACGGCACCATATATTTT. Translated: CAFSTGAPDGTIYF.

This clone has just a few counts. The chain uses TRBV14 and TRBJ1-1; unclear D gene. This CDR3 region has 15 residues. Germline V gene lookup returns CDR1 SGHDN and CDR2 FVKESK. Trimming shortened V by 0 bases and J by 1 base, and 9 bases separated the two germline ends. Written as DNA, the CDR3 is TGTGCCAGCAGCCAAGAACGGGGTAAGAACACTGAAGCTTTCTTT. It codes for CASSQERGKNTEAFF.

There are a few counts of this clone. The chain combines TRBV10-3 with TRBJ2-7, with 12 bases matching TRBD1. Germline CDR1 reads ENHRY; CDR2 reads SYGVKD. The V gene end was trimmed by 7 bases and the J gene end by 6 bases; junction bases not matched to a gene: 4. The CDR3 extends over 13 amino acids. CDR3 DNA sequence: TGTGCCATCACTGGGACAGGGGGCTTCGAGCAGTACTTC. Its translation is CAITGTGGFEQYF.

CDR3: CATSRDPGVREKLFF. CDR3 in DNA: TGTGCCACCAGCAGAGATCCGGGGGTGAGGGAAAAACTGTTTTTT. This sequence joins TRBV15 and TRBJ1-4; possibly TRBD1 for D (5 bases). The CDR3 length is 15 residues. Trimming cost V 0 bases and J 8 bases, with 13 bases left between them. The V gene's germline CDR1 is LNHNV and CDR2 YYDKDF (reference sequence).

The CDR3 DNA sequence: TGTGCCAGCAGTGAGGCTAGCGCCTACTTCAATGAGCAGTTCTTC. Protein product: CASSEASAYFNEQFF. The chain employs TRBV2 and TRBJ2-1; possible D gene TRBD2, 6 bases. Germline V lookup: CDR1 SNHLY, CDR2 FYNNEI. V lost 3 bases and J 6 bases, leaving 15 bases between the germline ends. The CDR3 is made up of 15 amino acids.

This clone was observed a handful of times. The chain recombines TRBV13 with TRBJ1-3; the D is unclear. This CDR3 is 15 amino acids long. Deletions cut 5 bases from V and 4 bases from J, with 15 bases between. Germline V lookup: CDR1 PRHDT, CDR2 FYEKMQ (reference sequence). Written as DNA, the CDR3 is TGTGCCAGCAGCCGGGAACGCTCGGGCGGAAACACCATATATTTT. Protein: CASSRERSGGNTIYF.

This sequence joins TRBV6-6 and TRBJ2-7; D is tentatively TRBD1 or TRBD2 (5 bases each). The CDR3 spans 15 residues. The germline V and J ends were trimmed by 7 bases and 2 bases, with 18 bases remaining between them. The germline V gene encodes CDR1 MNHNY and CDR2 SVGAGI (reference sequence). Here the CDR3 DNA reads TGTGCCAGCACCCCGGCGTGGGGGTCTCCCTACGAGCAGTACTTC. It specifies CASTPAWGSPYEQYF.

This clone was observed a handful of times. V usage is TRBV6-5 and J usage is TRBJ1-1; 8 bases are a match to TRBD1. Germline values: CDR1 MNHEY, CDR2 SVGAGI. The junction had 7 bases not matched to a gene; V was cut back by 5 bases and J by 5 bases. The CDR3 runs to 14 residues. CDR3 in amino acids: CASSTTGGGTEAFF. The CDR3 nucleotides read TGTGCCAGCAGTACAACAGGGGGTGGAACTGAAGCTTTCTTT.

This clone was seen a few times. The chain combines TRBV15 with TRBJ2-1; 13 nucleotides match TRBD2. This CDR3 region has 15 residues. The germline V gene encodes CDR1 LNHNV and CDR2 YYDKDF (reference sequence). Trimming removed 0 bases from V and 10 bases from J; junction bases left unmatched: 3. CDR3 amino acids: CATSREALAGGEQFF. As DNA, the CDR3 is TGTGCCACCAGCAGAGAGGCACTAGCGGGAGGGGAGCAGTTCTTC.

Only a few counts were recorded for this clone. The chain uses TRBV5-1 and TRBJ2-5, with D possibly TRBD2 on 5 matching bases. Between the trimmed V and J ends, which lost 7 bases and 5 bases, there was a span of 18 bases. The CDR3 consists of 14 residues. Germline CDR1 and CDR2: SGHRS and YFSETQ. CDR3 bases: TGCGCCAGCGAACGGGGTTTCGGGGAGGAGACCCAGTACTTC. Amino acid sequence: CASERGFGEETQYF.

The CDR3 here is CASSIGGWGDEQFF. The CDR3 nucleotides are TGTGCCAGTAGTATAGGGGGCTGGGGAGATGAGCAGTTCTTC. This rearrangement joins TRBV19 to TRBJ2-1; D is possibly TRBD1 or TRBD2 (5 bases each). This CDR3 region has 14 residues. V was cut by 1 base and J by 8 bases, with 12 bases left in between. The V gene's germline CDR1 is LNHDA and CDR2 SQIVND (reference sequence).

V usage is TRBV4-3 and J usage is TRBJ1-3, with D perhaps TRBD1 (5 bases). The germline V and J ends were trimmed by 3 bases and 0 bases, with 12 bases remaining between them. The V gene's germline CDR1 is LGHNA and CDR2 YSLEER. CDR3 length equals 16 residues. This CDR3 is CASSQTTANSGNTIYF. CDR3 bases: TGCGCCAGCAGCCAGACGACAGCTAACTCTGGAAACACCATATATTTT.

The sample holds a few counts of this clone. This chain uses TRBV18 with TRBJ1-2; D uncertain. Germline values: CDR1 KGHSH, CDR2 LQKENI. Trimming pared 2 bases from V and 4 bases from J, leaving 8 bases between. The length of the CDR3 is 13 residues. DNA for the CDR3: TGTGCCAGCTCACCATCGGACCCCTATGGCTACACCTTC. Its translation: CASSPSDPYGYTF.

CDR3: CATLRGQTNTGELFF. The CDR3 nucleotides are TGTGCCACCTTACGGGGGCAGACCAACACCGGGGAGCTGTTTTTT. The J gene is TRBJ2-2, the V gene TRBV6-6; the D gene could be TRBD1 or TRBD2 (6 bases each). Germline V gene sequence: CDR1 MNHNY, CDR2 SVGAGI (reference sequence). This CDR3 region has 15 residues. Trimming pared 10 bases from V and 2 bases from J, leaving 17 bases between.

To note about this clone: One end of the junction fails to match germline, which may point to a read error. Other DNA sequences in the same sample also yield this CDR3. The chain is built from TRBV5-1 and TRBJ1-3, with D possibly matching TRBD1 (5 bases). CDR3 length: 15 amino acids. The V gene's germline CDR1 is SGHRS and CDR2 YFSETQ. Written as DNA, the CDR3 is TGTGCCAGCAGCTTGGGAGGGACGGCTGGAAACACCATATATTTT. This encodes CASSLGGTAGNTIYF.

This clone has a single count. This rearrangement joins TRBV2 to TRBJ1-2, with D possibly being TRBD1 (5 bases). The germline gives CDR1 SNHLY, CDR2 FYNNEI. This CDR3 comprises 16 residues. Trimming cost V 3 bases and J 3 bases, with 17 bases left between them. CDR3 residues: CASSEDGPAGDYGYTF. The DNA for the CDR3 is TGTGCCAGCAGTGAGGATGGCCCGGCGGGGGACTATGGCTACACCTTC.

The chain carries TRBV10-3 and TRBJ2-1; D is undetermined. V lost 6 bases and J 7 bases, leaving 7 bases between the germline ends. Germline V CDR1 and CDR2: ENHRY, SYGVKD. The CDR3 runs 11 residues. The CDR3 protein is CAISVTNEQFF. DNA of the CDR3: TGTGCCATCAGCGTCACAAATGAGCAGTTCTTC.

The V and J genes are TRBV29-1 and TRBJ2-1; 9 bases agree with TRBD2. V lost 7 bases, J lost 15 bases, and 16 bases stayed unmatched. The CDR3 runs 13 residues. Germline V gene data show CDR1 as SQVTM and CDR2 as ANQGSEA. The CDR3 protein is CSGANDQGLATFF. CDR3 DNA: TGCAGCGGGGCCAACGACCAGGGACTAGCCACGTTCTTC.

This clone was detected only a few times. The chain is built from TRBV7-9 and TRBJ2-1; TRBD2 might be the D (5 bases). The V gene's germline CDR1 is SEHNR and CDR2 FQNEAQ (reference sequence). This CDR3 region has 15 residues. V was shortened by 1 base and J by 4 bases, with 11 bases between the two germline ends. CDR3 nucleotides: TGTGCCAGCAGCTTAGAAGCGAGAGGGTACAATGAGCAGTTCTTC. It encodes CASSLEARGYNEQFF.

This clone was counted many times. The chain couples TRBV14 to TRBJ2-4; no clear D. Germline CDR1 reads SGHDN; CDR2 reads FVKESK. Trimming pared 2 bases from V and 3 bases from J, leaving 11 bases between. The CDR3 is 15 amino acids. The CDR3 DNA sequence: TGTGCCAGCAGCCAATTCGTCTCGGGCAAAAACATTCAGTACTTC. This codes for CASSQFVSGKNIQYF. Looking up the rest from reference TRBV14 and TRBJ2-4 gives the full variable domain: EAGVTQFPSHSVIEKGQTVTLRCDPISGHDNLYWYRRVMGKEIKFLLHFVKESKQDESGMPNNRFLAERTGGTYSTLKVQPAELEDSGVYFCASSQFVSGKNIQYFGAGTRLSVL.

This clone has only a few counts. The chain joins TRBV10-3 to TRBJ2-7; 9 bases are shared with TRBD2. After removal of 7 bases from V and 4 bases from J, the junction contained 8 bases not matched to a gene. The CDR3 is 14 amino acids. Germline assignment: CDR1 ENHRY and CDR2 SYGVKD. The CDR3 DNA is TGTGCCATCACCGATTGGCTAGCGGGGTACGAGCAGTACTTC. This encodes CAITDWLAGYEQYF.